This T cell receptor (beta chain) is drawn from a study of patients and donors after allogeneic stem cell transplantation. The CDR3 totals 13 residues. Germline V lookup: CDR1 SGHTA, CDR2 FQGTGA. V lost 1 base, J lost 8 bases, and 9 bases lay in between. TCRdb redid the calling of the RT-PCR reads with MiXCR, one entry per CDR3 protein. The sample lists approximately 140,000 distinct CDR3 sequences, approximately 40% occurring once. This TCR came from a human donor who was either an allogeneic HSCT recipient or a stem cell or donor lymphocyte infusion donor (not recorded which). It is not recorded whose cells these are; they may come from a transplant donor. Sequencing used blood, either unsorted or a sorted T cell fraction (not recorded which). J is TRBJ2-1 and V is TRBV7-3; D remains unclear. The CDR3 loop is CASSLSSLHEQFF. CDR3 nucleotide sequence: TGTGCCAGCAGCTTAAGCTCCCTCCATGAGCAGTTCTTC.